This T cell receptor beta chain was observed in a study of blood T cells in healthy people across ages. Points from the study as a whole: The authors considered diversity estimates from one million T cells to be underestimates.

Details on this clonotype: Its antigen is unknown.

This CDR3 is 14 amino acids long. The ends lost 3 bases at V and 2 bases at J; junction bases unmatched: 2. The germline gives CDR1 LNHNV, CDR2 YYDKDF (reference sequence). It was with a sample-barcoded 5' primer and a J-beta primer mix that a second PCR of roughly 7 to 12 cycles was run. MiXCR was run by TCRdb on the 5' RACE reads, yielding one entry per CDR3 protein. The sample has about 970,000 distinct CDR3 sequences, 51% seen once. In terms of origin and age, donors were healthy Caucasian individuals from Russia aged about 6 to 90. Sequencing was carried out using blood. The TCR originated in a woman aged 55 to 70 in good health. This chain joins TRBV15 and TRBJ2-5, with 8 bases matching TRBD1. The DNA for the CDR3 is TGTGCCACCAGCAGGGACAGGGCTCAAGAGACCCAGTACTTC. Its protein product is CATSRDRAQETQYF.